This paragraph covers one T cell receptor beta chain sequence. The data were obtained in a study of blood T cell repertoires in COVID-19. Under the authors' procedure: Scientists estimated how many nucleated cells there were by amplifying reference gene primers. Profiled with immunoSEQ multiplex PCR; TCRdb holds only in-frame clones, not every one. Clone size and V and J calls were adopted from that table, with D and trimming inferred from the DNA. Of about 69,000 clones detected, over 70% appear once; the ten largest clones hold more than 15%. The sequence was obtained from a man aged 60 to 69 with acute or convalescent COVID-19. Sequenced sample: peripheral blood.

For the CDR3, the DNA is TGTGCCAGCAGCTTGGTGGAGAACAGGGGGTTTTCCTATGGCTACACCTTC. It specifies CASSLVENRGFSYGYTF. This chain uses TRBV5-6 with TRBJ1-2; 8 bases match TRBD1. This CDR3 comprises 17 residues. J was trimmed by 4 bases and V by 0 bases; bases with no gene match: 11. The V gene's germline CDR1 is SGHDT and CDR2 YYEEEE.